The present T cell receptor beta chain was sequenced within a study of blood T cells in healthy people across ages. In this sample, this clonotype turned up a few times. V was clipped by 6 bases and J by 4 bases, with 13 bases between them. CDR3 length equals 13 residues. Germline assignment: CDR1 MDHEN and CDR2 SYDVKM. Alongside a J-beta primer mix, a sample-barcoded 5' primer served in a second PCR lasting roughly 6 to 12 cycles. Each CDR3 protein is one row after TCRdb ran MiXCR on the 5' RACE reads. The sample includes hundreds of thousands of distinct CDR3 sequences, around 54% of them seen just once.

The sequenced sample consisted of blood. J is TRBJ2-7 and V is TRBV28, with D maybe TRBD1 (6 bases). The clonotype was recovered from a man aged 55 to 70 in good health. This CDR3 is CASRPMGAYEQYF. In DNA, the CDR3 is TGTGCCAGCAGGCCCATGGGGGCATACGAGCAGTACTTC.